One and the same sample provided the 10 T cell receptor beta chains below, sequenced in a study of shared clonotypes between healthy human individuals. The method was immunoSEQ multiplex PCR; TCRdb's version includes in-frame clones alone and lacks a portion of them. Of around 550,000 clones in the sample, 95% to 97% were seen once. Sequencing used naive CD4+ T cells sorted from blood. Subset given: CD45RA+ positively selected. Every receptor here comes from a woman between 25 and 40 years old in good health.

This clone was counted only a few times. This rearrangement joins TRBV11-2 to TRBJ2-2; possible D gene TRBD1, 5 bases. The CDR3 is 14 amino acids. The V and J ends lost 1 base and 7 bases respectively, with 10 bases between them. Germline-derived CDR1 and CDR2 are SGHAT and FQNNGV. The CDR3 coding sequence is TGTGCCAGCAGCTTAGCAGGGTATGGCGGGGAGCTGTTTTTT. It is translated as CASSLAGYGGELFF.

This clone was counted only a few times. The chain couples TRBV21-1 to TRBJ1-5; the table gives TRBD1 as D, unverified against the DNA. TRBV21-1 is shown as a pseudogene. This CDR3 has 13 amino acids. The CDR3 DNA reads as TGTGCCAGCACCGTCCCAGGTGATCAGCCCCAGCATTTT. Its translation: CASTVPGDQPQHF.

The chain employs TRBV7-9 and TRBJ2-7; 7 nucleotides agree with TRBD1. The V segment lost 9 bases and the J segment 3 bases; nucleotides outside the gene matches: 5. Germline values: CDR1 SEHNR, CDR2 FQNEAQ (reference sequence). The CDR3 loop spans 12 amino acids. CDR3 bases: TGTGCCAGGGGGGACAGTCACTACGAGCAGTACTTC. It encodes CARGDSHYEQYF. Variable domain in full (rest from reference TRBV7-9 and TRBJ2-7): DTGVSQNPRHKITKRGQNVTFRCDPISEHNRLYWYRQTLGQGPEFLTYFQNEAQLEKSRLLSDRFSAERPKGSFSTLEIQRTEQGDSAMYLCARGDSHYEQYFGPGTRLTVT.

This clone showed up just once. The chain combines TRBV6-5 with TRBJ2-7; 11 nucleotides align to TRBD1. In germline, CDR1 is MNHEY, CDR2 SVGAGI. V shed 5 bases and J 1 base; nucleotides not matched to a gene: 4. The CDR3 spans 15 residues. The CDR3 here is CASSPRDRGSYEQYF. In DNA form, the CDR3 reads TGTGCCAGCAGTCCCCGGGACAGGGGGTCCTACGAGCAGTACTTC.

This rearrangement joins TRBV5-1 to TRBJ1-2; D is undetermined. Germline CDR1 SGHRS, CDR2 YFSETQ. Between the trimmed V and J ends, which lost 0 bases and 4 bases, there was a span of 7 bases. The CDR3 has 13 residues. The CDR3 sequence: CASSLESPYGYTF. CDR3 DNA: TGCGCCAGCAGCTTGGAATCGCCCTATGGCTACACCTTC. The entire variable domain, with the rest obtained from reference TRBV5-1 and TRBJ1-2, is as follows: KAGVTQTPRYLIKTRGQQVTLSCSPISGHRSVSWYQQTPGQGLQFLFEYFSETQRNKGNFPGRFSGRQFSNSRSEMNVSTLELGDSALYLCASSLESPYGYTFGSGTRLTVV.

V is TRBV11-2 and J is TRBJ1-2; a possible D gene is TRBD1 (5 bases). Germline lookup yields CDR1 SGHAT and CDR2 FQNNGV. V was cut by 5 bases and J by 8 bases, with 21 bases left in between. The CDR3 contains 15 residues. The CDR3 sequence is CASSPRTDSFGGYTF. The DNA for the CDR3 is TGTGCCAGCAGCCCACGAACTGACAGCTTCGGGGGCTACACCTTC. The entire variable domain, with the rest obtained from reference TRBV11-2 and TRBJ1-2, is as follows: EAGVAQSPRYKIIEKRQSVAFWCNPISGHATLYWYQQILGQGPKLLIQFQNNGVVDDSQLPKDRFSAERLKGVDSTLKIQPAKLEDSAVYLCASSPRTDSFGGYTFGSGTRLTVV.

V and J are TRBV7-2 and TRBJ2-3; TRBD2 agrees at 9 bases. Germline trimming cut 5 bases from V and 3 bases from J; bases unmatched to any gene: 12. The CDR3 covers 17 residues. The germline gives CDR1 SGHTA, CDR2 FQGNSA. DNA for the CDR3: TGTGCCAGCAGCACTCGTGGCGGGAGGGTTATTACAGATACGCAGTATTTT. Amino acid sequence: CASSTRGGRVITDTQYF.

About this clone: The same CDR3 is also encoded by other DNA sequences in this sample. The chain is built from TRBV6-6 and TRBJ2-7; maybe TRBD2 (5 bases). The CDR3 has 13 residues. The V and J ends lost 6 bases and 0 bases respectively, with 9 bases between them. In germline, CDR1 is MNHNY, CDR2 SVGAGI (reference sequence). CDR3 nucleotide sequence: TGTGCCAGCAGCCCGGGGAGCTCCTACGAGCAGTACTTC. This translates into CASSPGSSYEQYF.

This rearrangement joins TRBV6-6 to TRBJ1-1, with D perhaps matching TRBD1 (5 bases). The CDR3 runs 14 residues. Germline CDR1 is MNHNY and CDR2 is SVGAGI (reference sequence). V lost 4 bases and J 5 bases, leaving 14 bases between the germline ends. The CDR3 DNA reads as TGTGCCAGCAGTTTCGGGGGGAGTGGGACTGAAGCTTTCTTT. It is translated as CASSFGGSGTEAFF.

The chain couples TRBV27 to TRBJ2-7; 12 positions match TRBD2. The V and J ends lost 4 bases and 6 bases, in that order; junction bases with no gene match: 13. From germline, CDR1 is MNHEY and CDR2 SMNVEV (reference sequence). The CDR3 consists of 17 residues. The CDR3 DNA reads TGTGCCAGCAGTTCATACCGACTAGCGGGAGTAAACCCCGAGCAGTACTTC. Its translation is CASSSYRLAGVNPEQYF.